The clone carrying this T cell receptor beta chain was observed at least ten times. The antigen is undetermined. The library was built from about 400 ng RNA with molecular barcoded adaptors for alpha/delta and beta/gamma chains. TCRdb used MiXCR to reprocess the reads, holding one entry per CDR3 protein. The sample has over 50,000 distinct CDR3 sequences; about 21% are singletons. Trimming stripped 4 bases from V and 5 bases from J, with 17 bases between. Germline V lookup: CDR1 SGHAT, CDR2 FQNNGV. The length of the CDR3 is 15 residues. This record belongs to a study of read filtering for tumor transcriptome and immune sequencing. Regarding the study as a whole: The CD138-negative fraction was mixed bone marrow immune cells, not pure T cells.

The sequenced sample consisted of a population of CD138-negative cells sorted from bone marrow. The receptor's source is a donor aged 40 or older with multiple myeloma. The chain links TRBV11-2 to TRBJ1-1; D is perhaps TRBD1 (6 bases). The CDR3: CASSSVAGAGTEAFF. The CDR3 DNA reads TGTGCCAGCAGCTCGGTGGCAGGGGCGGGTACTGAAGCTTTCTTT.